The rows below give T cell receptor beta chains drawn from one sample of a study of monozygotic twins with inflammatory bowel disease. TCRdb re-called the 5' RACE reads and shows each CDR3 protein once, DNA omitted. Its table lists 400,000 or so distinct CDR3 sequences. Sequencing was performed on blood. All receptors derive from a human donor with ulcerative colitis or Crohn's disease, or a healthy co-twin of an affected twin (not recorded which). Both conserved end residues are part of each CDR3.

v_call	j_call	cdr3_aa
TRBV4-3	TRBJ2-7	CASSQLAGTSYEQYF
TRBV6-5	TRBJ1-1	CASSYRRGGPLNTEAFF
TRBV20-1	TRBJ2-3	CSARDPPGGPTDTQYF
TRBV28	TRBJ2-1	CASSLSSGIPNEQFF
TRBV7-2	TRBJ2-3	CASSFLEDTQYF
TRBV7-6	TRBJ2-7	CASSSRVSAGAYEQYF
TRBV7-9	TRBJ1-1	CASSPHREVNTEAFF
TRBV7-8	TRBJ1-1	CASSPMRSTGMAQNTEAFF
TRBV27	TRBJ2-7	CSATTPSGEQYF
TRBV18	TRBJ2-3	CASSPATDTQYF
TRBV7-9	TRBJ1-1	CASSLVIDREAFF
TRBV5-1	TRBJ2-7	CASSFSSGSSYEQYF
TRBV12-3/TRBV12-4	TRBJ2-7	CASNKGLAGHYEQYF
TRBV5-1	TRBJ1-6	CASSLRSEDSPLHF
TRBV20-1	TRBJ2-3	CSARSGTGIIRSEDTQYF
TRBV20-1	TRBJ2-1	CSARDNGRGQFF
TRBV5-1	TRBJ2-7	CASSQLQGAAYEQYF
TRBV5-1	TRBJ2-4	CASSSDRLKNIQYF